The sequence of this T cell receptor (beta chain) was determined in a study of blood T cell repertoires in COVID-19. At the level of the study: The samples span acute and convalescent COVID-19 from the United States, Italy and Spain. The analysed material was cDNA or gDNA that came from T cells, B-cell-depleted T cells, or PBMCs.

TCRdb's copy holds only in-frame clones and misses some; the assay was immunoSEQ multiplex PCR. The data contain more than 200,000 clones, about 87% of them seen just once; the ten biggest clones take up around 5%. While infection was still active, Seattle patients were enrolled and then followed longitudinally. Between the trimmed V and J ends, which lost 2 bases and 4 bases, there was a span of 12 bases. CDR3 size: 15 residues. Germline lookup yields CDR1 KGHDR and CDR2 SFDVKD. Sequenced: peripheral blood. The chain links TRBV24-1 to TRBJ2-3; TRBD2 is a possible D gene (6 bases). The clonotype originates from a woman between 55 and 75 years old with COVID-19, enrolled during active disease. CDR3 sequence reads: CATSDYQRASDTQYF. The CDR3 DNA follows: TGTGCCACCAGTGATTACCAGCGGGCGTCAGATACGCAGTATTTT.